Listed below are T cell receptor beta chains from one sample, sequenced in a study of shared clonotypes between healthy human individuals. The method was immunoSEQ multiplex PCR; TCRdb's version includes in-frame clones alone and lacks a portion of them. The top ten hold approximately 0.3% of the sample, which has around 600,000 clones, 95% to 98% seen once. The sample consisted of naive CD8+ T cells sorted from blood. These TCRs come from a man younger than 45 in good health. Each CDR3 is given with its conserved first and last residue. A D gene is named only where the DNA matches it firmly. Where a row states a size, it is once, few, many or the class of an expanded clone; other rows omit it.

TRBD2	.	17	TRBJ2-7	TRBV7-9	TGTGCCAGCAGCTCCGGACTAGCGGAGGAAAGCTCCTACGAGCAGTACTTC	CASSSGLAEESSYEQYF
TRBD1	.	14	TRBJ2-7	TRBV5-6	TGTGCCAGCAGCTGGGGACAGGGGGCGTGGGAGCAGTACTTC	CASSWGQGAWEQYF
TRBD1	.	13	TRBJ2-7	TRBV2	TGTGCCGGTAGGACAGGGGATAGCTACGAGCAGTACTTC	CAGRTGDSYEQYF
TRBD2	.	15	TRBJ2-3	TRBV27	TGTGCCAGCAGGGCGAGCGGGAAACCGTATGATACGCAGTATTTT	CASRASGKPYDTQYF
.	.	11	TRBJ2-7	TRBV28	TGTGCCAGCAGTTTCAACTACGAGCAGTACTTC	CASSFNYEQYF
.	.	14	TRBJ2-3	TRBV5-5	TGTGCCAGCAGCTTGTTAGGGGATCCAGATACGCAGTATTTT	CASSLLGDPDTQYF
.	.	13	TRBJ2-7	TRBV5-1	TGCGCCAGCAGCTTGGATGGGGCGTACGAGCAGTACTTC	CASSLDGAYEQYF
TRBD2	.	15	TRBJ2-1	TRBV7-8	TGTGCCAGCCTTCCTGTGACTAGCGAATACAATGAGCAGTTCTTC	CASLPVTSEYNEQFF
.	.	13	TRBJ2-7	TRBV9	TGTGCCAGCAGCGTAGGGGGGGACTACGAGCAGTACTTC	CASSVGGDYEQYF
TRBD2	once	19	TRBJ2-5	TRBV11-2	TGTGCCAGCAGCTCCCCGTGGGGAGCGGGAGAGATTTTGCGGGAGACCCAGTACTTC	CASSSPWGAGEILRETQYF
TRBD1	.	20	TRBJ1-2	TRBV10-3	TGTGCCATCAGTGAGTCGAGTCCGGGACAGGGAATCTGGCTTAACTATGGCTACACCTTC	CAISESSPGQGIWLNYGYTF
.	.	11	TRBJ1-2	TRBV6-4	TGTGCCAGCAGTGAGACCTATGGCTACACCTTC	CASSETYGYTF
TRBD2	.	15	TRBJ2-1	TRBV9	TGTGCCAGCAGCGTATTCGGGACTAGCGGGAATGAGCAGTTCTTC	CASSVFGTSGNEQFF
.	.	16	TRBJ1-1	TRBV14	TGTGCCAGCAGCCAAGATCGCCGCCCAGGCGACACTGAAGCTTTCTTT	CASSQDRRPGDTEAFF
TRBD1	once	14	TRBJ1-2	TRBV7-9	TGTGCCAGCAGCTCCGGACAGGGGCGATATGGCTACACCTTC	CASSSGQGRYGYTF
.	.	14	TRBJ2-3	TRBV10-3	TGTGCCATCAGTGAGACGGGGTACACAGATACGCAGTATTTT	CAISETGYTDTQYF
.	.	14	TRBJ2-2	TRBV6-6	TGTGCCAGCAGTTACTTTGAGGGACTCGGGGAGCTGTTTTTT	CASSYFEGLGELFF
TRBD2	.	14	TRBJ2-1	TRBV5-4	TGTGCCAGCAGCCAGCGGGGTTACGACAATGAGCAGTTCTTC	CASSQRGYDNEQFF
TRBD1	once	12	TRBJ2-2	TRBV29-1	TGCAGCGCTACAGGGGCGCACGGGGAGCTGTTTTTT	CSATGAHGELFF
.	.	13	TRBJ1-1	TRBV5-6	TGTGCCAGCAGCACCGGACCTAACACTGAAGCTTTCTTT	CASSTGPNTEAFF
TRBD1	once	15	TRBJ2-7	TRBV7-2	TGTGCCAGCAGCTTATATATCGGGACAGGGTACGAGCAGTACTTC	CASSLYIGTGYEQYF
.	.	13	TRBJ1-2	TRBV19	TGTGCCAGTAGTATAGCGAGCAGTACTGGCTACACCTTC	CASSIASSTGYTF
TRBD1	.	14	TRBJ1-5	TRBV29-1	TGCAGCGTCGCGGACAGGGGGCTGAATCAGCCCCAGCATTTT	CSVADRGLNQPQHF
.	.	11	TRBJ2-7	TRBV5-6	TGTGCCAGCAGCTTGTCGGGCGAGCAGTACTTC	CASSLSGEQYF
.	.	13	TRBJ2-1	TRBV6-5	TGTGCCAGCAGTTACTCGAAATCCAATGAGCAGTTCTTC	CASSYSKSNEQFF
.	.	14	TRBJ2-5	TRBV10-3	TGTGCCATAGCTGAAGGACGGATTCAAGAGACCCAGTACTTC	CAIAEGRIQETQYF
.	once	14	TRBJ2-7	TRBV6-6	TGTGCCAGCAGTTTTCTCTCCCGCCCTAACGAGCAGTACTTC	CASSFLSRPNEQYF
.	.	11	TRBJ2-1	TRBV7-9	TGTGCCAGCAGCAGTGGGAGCCCACCCTTCTTC	CASSSGSPPFF
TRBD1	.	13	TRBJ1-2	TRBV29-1	TGCAGCGTTGAAGAAGGACAGGGATTTGGCTACACCTTC	CSVEEGQGFGYTF
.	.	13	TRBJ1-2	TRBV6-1	TGTGCCAGCAGGGCAGGGGAGGGCTATGGCTACACCTTC	CASRAGEGYGYTF
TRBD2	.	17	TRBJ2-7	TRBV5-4	TGTGCCAGCAGCTTGGATGGGCCGGCGGGAGGGGACTACGAGCAGTACTTC	CASSLDGPAGGDYEQYF
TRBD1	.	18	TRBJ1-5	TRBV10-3	TGTGCCATCAGTGAAACCGGGACAGGGAGCCTGATCGATCAGCCCCAGCATTTT	CAISETGTGSLIDQPQHF
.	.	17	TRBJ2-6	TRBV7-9	TGTGCCAGCAGCTCTCGGGGAGGACTATCAGGGGCCAACGTCCTGACTTTC	CASSSRGGLSGANVLTF
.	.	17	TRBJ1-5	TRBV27	TGTGCCAGCAGTTTATCGGGGGGGTCAGGAACCTATCAGCCCCAGCATTTT	CASSLSGGSGTYQPQHF
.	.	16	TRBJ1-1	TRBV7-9	TGTGCCAGCAGCTTAAAACAGGGTTCGGGGAACACTGAAGCTTTCTTT	CASSLKQGSGNTEAFF
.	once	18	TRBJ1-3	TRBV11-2	TGTGCCAGCAGCGCGGTCCGGGGCCCAGGATACTCTGGAAACACCATATATTTT	CASSAVRGPGYSGNTIYF
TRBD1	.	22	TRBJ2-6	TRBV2	TGTGCCAGAAGCGGACTCATCATCGGGACAGGCCTCCCATCCTCTGGGGCCAACGTCCTGACTTTC	CARSGLIIGTGLPSSGANVLTF
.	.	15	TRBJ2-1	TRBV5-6	TGTGCCAGCAGCTCGGAGGATCTGGGCTACAATGAGCAGTTCTTC	CASSSEDLGYNEQFF
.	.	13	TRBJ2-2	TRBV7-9	TGTGCCAGCAGCTTACCCAACACCGGGGAGCTGTTTTTT	CASSLPNTGELFF
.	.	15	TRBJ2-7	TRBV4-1	TGCGCCAGCAGCCAAGGAGGGGGGTCGGCCTACGAGCAGTACTTC	CASSQGGGSAYEQYF
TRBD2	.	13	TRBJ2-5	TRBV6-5	TGTGCCAGCAGTCTAGCGGATCAAGAGACCCAGTACTTC	CASSLADQETQYF
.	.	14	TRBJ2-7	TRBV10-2	TGCGCCAGCAGTGAGTCGCCTCTTTCTTTTGAGCAGTACTTC	CASSESPLSFEQYF
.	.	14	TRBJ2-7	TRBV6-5	TGTGCCAGCAGTTATTACAGGGACTCCTACGAGCAGTACTTC	CASSYYRDSYEQYF
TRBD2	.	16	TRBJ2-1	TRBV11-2	TGTGCCAGCAGCTCCCTAGGCGGGAGGCAGTGGGTTGAGCAGTTCTTC	CASSSLGGRQWVEQFF
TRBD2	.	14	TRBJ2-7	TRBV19	TGTGCCAGTAGTATTGGCGGGAGCGCCTACGAGCAGTACTTC	CASSIGGSAYEQYF
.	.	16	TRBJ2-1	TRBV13	TGTGCCAGCAGCTTAGCGTCTAGCGACTCCTACAATGAGCAGTTCTTC	CASSLASSDSYNEQFF
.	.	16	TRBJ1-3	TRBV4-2	TGTGCCAGCAGCCAAGACACTCCAGGGGATGGAAACACCATATATTTT	CASSQDTPGDGNTIYF
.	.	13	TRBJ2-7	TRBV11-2	TGTGCCAGCAGCTTAGTGGGCAGCCAGGAGCAGTACTTC	CASSLVGSQEQYF
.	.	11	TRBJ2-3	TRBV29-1	TGCAGCGTTGAAGGGAAGGGTACGCAGTATTTT	CSVEGKGTQYF
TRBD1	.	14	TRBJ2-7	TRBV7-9	TGTGCCAGCAGCTCGCGGACAGGGCCCTACGAGCAGTACTTC	CASSSRTGPYEQYF
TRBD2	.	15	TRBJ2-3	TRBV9	TGTGCCAGCAGTGATGAACTAGCGGTCACAGATACGCAGTATTTT	CASSDELAVTDTQYF
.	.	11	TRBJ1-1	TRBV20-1	TGCAGTGCTAGTCCCAGTACTGAAGCTTTCTTT	CSASPSTEAFF
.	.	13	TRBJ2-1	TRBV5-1	TGCGCCAGCAGCTTGTTACCCCGTTATGAGCAGTTCTTC	CASSLLPRYEQFF
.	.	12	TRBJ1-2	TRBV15	TGTGCCACCGCTGGAGGGCCTGACGGCTACACCTTC	CATAGGPDGYTF